A single sample gave rise to the 11 T cell receptor beta chains below, sequenced in a study of PD-1 blockade in classical Hodgkin lymphoma. Regarding time point: cycle 4 day 1 (C4D1), after less than seven weeks of nivolumab. Every patient relapsed after autologous stem cell transplantation, and brentuximab vedotin exposure varied. Clones were sequenced by immunoSEQ multiplex PCR, and TCRdb holds only the in-frame ones, with some missing. The sample lists under 20,000 clones, 76% occurring once. The sequences come from peripheral blood mononuclear cells (PBMCs), collected before the fourth cycle of nivolumab. The receptors were gathered from a human donor with classical Hodgkin lymphoma.

This chain uses TRBV18 with TRBJ1-6; D is uncertain. V shed 6 bases and J shed 8 bases, with 8 bases lying between them. Germline V CDR1 and CDR2: KGHSH, LQKENI. The CDR3 runs 12 residues. The CDR3 DNA is TGTGCCAGCTCCCAACGTGATTCACCCCTCCACTTT. It encodes CASSQRDSPLHF.

The V and J genes are TRBV19 and TRBJ2-4; no firm D call. This CDR3 region has 13 residues. Trimming removed 7 bases from V and 8 bases from J, with 15 bases in between. Germline lookup yields CDR1 LNHDA and CDR2 SQIVND (reference sequence). The DNA of the CDR3 is TGTGCCAGTAAAATAGGACCAATGGACATTCAGTACTTC. Its translation: CASKIGPMDIQYF.

The rearrangement links TRBV11-3 to TRBJ1-2, with unresolved D. The germline V gene has CDR1 SGHNT and CDR2 YENEEA. Trimming cost V 5 bases and J 2 bases, with 18 bases left between them. CDR3 length: 16 amino acids. In nucleotides, the CDR3 is TGTGCCAGCAGCACTATATCCCCCACGACGAACTATGGCTACACCTTC. As protein: CASSTISPTTNYGYTF.

This clone has just a few counts. This chain joins TRBV30 and TRBJ1-1; D not certain. This CDR3 comprises 14 residues. CDR1 GTSNPN and CDR2 SVGIG come from the germline V gene (reference sequence). The V and J ends lost 3 bases and 5 bases respectively, with 16 bases between them. The CDR3 DNA follows: TGTGCCTGGAGGGCCCGGTGGGGAACAACTGAAGCTTTCTTT. This sequence encodes CAWRARWGTTEAFF.

This chain's CDR3 is CASSSQGSNYGYTF. The DNA of the CDR3 is TGTGCCAGTAGTTCACAGGGATCTAACTATGGCTACACCTTC. The chain combines TRBV19 with TRBJ1-2; TRBD1 might be the D (6 bases). Germline V gene data show CDR1 as LNHDA and CDR2 as SQIVND (reference sequence). The CDR3 sequence is 14 residues long. V shed 5 bases and J shed 0 bases, with 10 bases lying between them. The full variable domain, in which reference TRBV19 and TRBJ1-2 provide the parts outside the CDR3, is DGGITQSPKYLFRKEGQNVTLSCEQNLNHDAMYWYRQDPGQGLRLIYYSQIVNDFQKGDIAEGYSVSREKKESFPLTVTSAQKNPTAFYLCASSSQGSNYGYTFGSGTRLTVV.

This clone showed up just a few times. This chain uses TRBV27 with TRBJ1-1; the D gene is possibly TRBD1 (6 bases). This CDR3 is 15 amino acids long. Germline loops: CDR1 MNHEY, CDR2 SMNVEV (reference sequence). V was cut by 5 bases and J by 0 bases, with 13 bases left in between. The DNA of the CDR3 is TGTGCCAGCAGTAAATGGGGGGGCTTGAACACTGAAGCTTTCTTT. It specifies CASSKWGGLNTEAFF.

This clone was seen just once. This rearrangement joins TRBV6-5 to TRBJ2-1; 8 positions match TRBD2. Germline CDR1 and CDR2: MNHEY and SVGAGI. V lost 8 bases and J lost 7; bases outside the gene matches: 10. The CDR3 sequence is 14 residues long. The CDR3 DNA reads TGTGCCAGCGCTTTTAGCGGGGTCATGAATGAGCAGTTCTTC. Translating it yields CASAFSGVMNEQFF.

This chain links TRBV5-1 with TRBJ1-4; TRBD1 is a possible D gene (6 bases). From germline, CDR1 is SGHRS and CDR2 YFSETQ. The CDR3 spans 16 residues. The V end was cut by 4 bases, the J end by 3 bases, with 16 bases between. The CDR3 region is CASSPTPTGANEKLFF. The CDR3 DNA follows: TGCGCCAGCAGCCCCACTCCGACAGGAGCTAATGAAAAACTGTTTTTT.

The chain carries TRBV6-4 and TRBJ2-3, with unresolved D. The CDR3 runs 14 residues. Germline V gene lookup returns CDR1 MRHNA and CDR2 SNTAGT. V was pared by 2 bases and J by 2 bases, with 8 bases between. CDR3 protein: CASSDGLNTDTQYF. CDR3 in DNA: TGTGCCAGCAGTGACGGTCTCAACACAGATACGCAGTATTTT.

This clone was observed once. The rearrangement joins TRBV5-6 to TRBJ1-2; no clear D. Germline-derived CDR1 and CDR2 are SGHDT and YYEEEE. This CDR3 region has 15 residues. The germline V and J ends were trimmed by 1 base and 5 bases, with 15 bases remaining between them. The CDR3 DNA is TGTGCCAGCAGCTTGCGGGTCCAAAATGTTTATGGCTACACCTTC. It specifies CASSLRVQNVYGYTF.

The genes are TRBV19 and TRBJ1-1; D is unclear. Trimming stripped 2 bases from V and 5 bases from J, with 3 bases between. The germline V gene encodes CDR1 LNHDA and CDR2 SQIVND (reference sequence). The length of the CDR3 is 11 residues. CDR3 sequence reads: CASSIWTEAFF. Here the CDR3 DNA reads TGTGCCAGTAGTATATGGACTGAAGCTTTCTTT.